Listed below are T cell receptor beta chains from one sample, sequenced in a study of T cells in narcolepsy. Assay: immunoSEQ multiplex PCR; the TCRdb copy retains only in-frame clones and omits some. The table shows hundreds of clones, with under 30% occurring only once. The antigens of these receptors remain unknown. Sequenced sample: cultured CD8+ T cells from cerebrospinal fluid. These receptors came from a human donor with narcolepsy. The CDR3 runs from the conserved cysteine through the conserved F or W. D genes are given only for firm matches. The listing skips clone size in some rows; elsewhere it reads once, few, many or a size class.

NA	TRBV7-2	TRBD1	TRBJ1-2	TGTGCCAGCAGCGCCTCGGGACAGGGTACCTTTGGCTACACCTTC	CASSASGQGTFGYTF
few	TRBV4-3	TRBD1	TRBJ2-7	TGCGCCAGCAGCCAAGAGAGGGGGCTTGAGTACGAGCAGTACTTC	CASSQERGLEYEQYF
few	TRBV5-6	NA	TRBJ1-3	TGTGCCAGCAGCAGCTGGAATTCAGGGGCAGCTGGAAACACCATATATTTT	CASSSWNSGAAGNTIYF
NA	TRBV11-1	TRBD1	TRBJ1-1	TGTGCCAGCAGCCGAACGATGGGAGAACAGGGGGTGAACACTGAAGCTTTCTTT	CASSRTMGEQGVNTEAFF
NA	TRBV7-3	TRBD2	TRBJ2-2	TGCGCCAGCAGCCAAGATAGAATTGGGGGAGGGCCCGCCGGGGAGCTGTTTTTT	CASSQDRIGGGPAGELFF
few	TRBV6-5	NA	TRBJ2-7	TGTGCCATCAGTGAAGGTGCCGGGGACGAGCAGTACTTC	CAISEGAGDEQYF
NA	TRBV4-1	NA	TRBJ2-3	TGCGCCAGCAGCCAAGACCAAGACAGAACCCCAGGGCAAGATACGCAGTATTTT	CASSQDQDRTPGQDTQYF
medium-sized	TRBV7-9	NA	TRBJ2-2	TGTGCCAGCAGCGAAGGGTTGAACACCGGGGAGCTGTTTTTT	CASSEGLNTGELFF
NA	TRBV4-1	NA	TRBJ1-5	TGCGCCAGCAGCCAAGATCGTGGGGTCGGGCAGCCCCAGCATTTT	CASSQDRGVGQPQHF
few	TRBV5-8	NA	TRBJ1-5	TGCGCCAGCAGCCAAGATCGTGGGGTCGGGCAGCCCCAGCATTTT	CASSQDRGVGQPQHF
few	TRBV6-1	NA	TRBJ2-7	TGTGCCATCAGTGAAGGTGCCGGGGACGAGCAGTACTTC	CAISEGAGDEQYF
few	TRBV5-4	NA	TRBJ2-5	TGTGCCAGCAGCTTAGCCCCCGGGACCCAGTACTTC	CASSLAPGTQYF
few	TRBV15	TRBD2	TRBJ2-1	TGTGCCAGCAGGGGGACTAGCGGTCTCAATGAGCTGTTCTTC	CASRGTSGLNELFF
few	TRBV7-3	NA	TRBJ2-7	TGTGCCAGCAGCTTAGCCGGACACTACGAGCAGTACTTC	CASSLAGHYEQYF
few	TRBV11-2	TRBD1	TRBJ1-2	TGTGCCAGCAGCGCCTCGGGACAGGGTACCTTTGGCTACACCTTC	CASSASGQGTFGYTF
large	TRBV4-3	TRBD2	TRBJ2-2	TGCGCCAGCAGCCAAGATAGAATTGGGGGAGGGCCCGCCGGGGAGCTGTTTTTT	CASSQDRIGGGPAGELFF
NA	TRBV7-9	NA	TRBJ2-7	TGTGCCAGCAGCTCGACAGTGGCTCCCTACGAGCAGTACTTC	CASSSTVAPYEQYF
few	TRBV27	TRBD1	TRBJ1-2	TGTGCCAGCAGTTTAAAGGGACAGGGGCCCCTCTATGGCTACACCTTC	CASSLKGQGPLYGYTF
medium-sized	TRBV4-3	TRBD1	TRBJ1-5	TGCGCCAGCAGCGCCGACAGGGGAGTTTCGCCCCAGCATTTT	CASSADRGVSPQHF
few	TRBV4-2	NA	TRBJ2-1	TGTGCCAGCAGCCAAGGGATTCGGGACAATGAGCAGTTCTTC	CASSQGIRDNEQFF
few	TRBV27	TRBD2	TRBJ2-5	TGTGCCAGCAGGTCCGTACTAGCGGATCAAGAGACCCAGTACTTC	CASRSVLADQETQYF
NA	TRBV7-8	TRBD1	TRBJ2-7	TGTGCCAGCAGCACGACAGGGGCTCCCTACGAGCAGTACTTC	CASSTTGAPYEQYF
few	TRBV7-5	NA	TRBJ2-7	TGTGCCAGCAGCACGACAGGGGCTCCCTACGAGCAGTACTTC	CASSTTGAPYEQYF
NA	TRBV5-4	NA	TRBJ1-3	TGTGCCTGCAGCTTAGCCCCCGGGGTTGGATACACCATATATTTT	CACSLAPGVGYTIYF
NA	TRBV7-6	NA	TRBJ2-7	TGTGCCAGCAGCTTAGCCGGACACTACGAGCAGTACTTC	CASSLAGHYEQYF
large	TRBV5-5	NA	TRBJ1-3	TGTGCCAGCAGCTTAGCCCCCGGGGTTGGAAACACCATATATTTT	CASSLAPGVGNTIYF
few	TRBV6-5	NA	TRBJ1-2	TGTGCCAGCAGCCCTCAGCCGGGGTCTAACTATGGCTACACCTTC	CASSPQPGSNYGYTF
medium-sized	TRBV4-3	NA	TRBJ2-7	TGCGCCAGCAGCCCATCCTTTGCGGGAACGGACTACGAGCAGTACTTC	CASSPSFAGTDYEQYF
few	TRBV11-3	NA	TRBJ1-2	TGTGCCAGCAGCTTGTCGGATGTCAACTATGGCTACACCTTC	CASSLSDVNYGYTF
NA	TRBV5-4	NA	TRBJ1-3	TGTGCCAGCAGCTTAGAAACGGATACGAACACCATATATTTT	CASSLETDTNTIYF
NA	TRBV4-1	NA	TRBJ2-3	TGCGCCAGCAGCCAATATTGGTCAGCAGATACGCAGTATTTT	CASSQYWSADTQYF
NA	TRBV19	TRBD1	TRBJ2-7	TGTGCCAGCAGCACGACAGGGGCTCCCTACGAGCAGTACTTC	CASSTTGAPYEQYF
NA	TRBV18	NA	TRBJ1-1	TGTGCCAGCTCAGGGTGGGATACTGAAGCTTTCTTT	CASSGWDTEAFF
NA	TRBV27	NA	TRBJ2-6	TGTGCCAGCAGTTCCATGACTGCTGGGGCCAACGTCCTGACTTTC	CASSSMTAGANVLTF
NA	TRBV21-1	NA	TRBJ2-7	TGTGCCAGCAGCAGATTGCTAGCTCACGTGTTAGACGAGCAGTACTTC	CASSRLLAHVLDEQYF
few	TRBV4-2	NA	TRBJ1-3	TGTGCCAGCAGCGAAGGGTTGAACACCGGGGTTGGAAACACCATATATTTT	CASSEGLNTGVGNTIYF
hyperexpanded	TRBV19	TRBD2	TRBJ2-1	TGTGCCAGTAGTCCATGGACTAGCCACAATGAGCAGTTCTTC	CASSPWTSHNEQFF
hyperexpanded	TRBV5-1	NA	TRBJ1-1	TGCGCCAGCAGCGAAGGACGGATCACTGAAGCTTTCTTT	CASSEGRITEAFF
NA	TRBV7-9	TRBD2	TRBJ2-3	TGTGCCAGCAGCTTGGGGGGGACAGATACGCAGTATTTT	CASSLGGTDTQYF
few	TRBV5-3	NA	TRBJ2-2	TGTGCCAGCAGCGAAGGGTTGAACACCGGGGAGCTGTTTTTT	CASSEGLNTGELFF
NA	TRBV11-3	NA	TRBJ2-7	TGTGCCAGCAGCTTTGCGGGGAGCTACGAGCAGTACTTC	CASSFAGSYEQYF
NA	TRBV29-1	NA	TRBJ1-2	TGCAGCGTGGGGGAGCAAAGTTCTAACTATGGCTACACCTTC	CSVGEQSSNYGYTF
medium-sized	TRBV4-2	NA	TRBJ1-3	TGTGCCAGCAGCTTAGCCCCCGGGGTTGGAAACACCATATATTTT	CASSLAPGVGNTIYF
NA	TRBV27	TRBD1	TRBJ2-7	TGTGCCAGCAGCACGACAGGGGCTCCCTACGAGCAGTACTTC	CASSTTGAPYEQYF
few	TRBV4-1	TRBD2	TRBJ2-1	TGCGCCAGCAGCCAAGATGGACTAGTTCAGCCGTTCTTC	CASSQDGLVQPFF
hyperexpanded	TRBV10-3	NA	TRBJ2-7	TGTGCCATCAGTGAAGGTGCCGGGGACGAGCAGTACTTC	CAISEGAGDEQYF
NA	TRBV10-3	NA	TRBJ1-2	TGTGCCATCAGTGAGTCGAACACAGGTTATGGCTACACCTTC	CAISESNTGYGYTF
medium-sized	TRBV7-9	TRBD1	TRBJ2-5	TGTGCCAGCAGCTTAGAGGCTGGGACAGGGGAGACCCAGTACTTC	CASSLEAGTGETQYF
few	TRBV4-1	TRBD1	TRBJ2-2	TGCGCCAGCAGCCTAGGGGGCCCGAACACCGGGGAGCTGTTTTTT	CASSLGGPNTGELFF
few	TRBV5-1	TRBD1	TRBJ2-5	TGCGCCAGCAGCTTCCGGGACAGGGGGCATCAAGAGACCCAGTACTTC	CASSFRDRGHQETQYF
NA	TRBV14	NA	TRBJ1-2	TGTGCCAGCAGCCCCGGCCGGTGGGACTATGGCTACACCTTC	CASSPGRWDYGYTF
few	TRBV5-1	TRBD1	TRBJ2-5	TGCGCCAGCAGCTTCACCGGGACAGGGGGGCATCAAGAGACCCAGTACTTC	CASSFTGTGGHQETQYF
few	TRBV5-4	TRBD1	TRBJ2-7	TGTGCCAGCAGGAGTGGGGACAGGCGACCCTACGAGCAGTACTTC	CASRSGDRRPYEQYF